This is a list of T cell receptor beta chains from one sample in a study of preoperative IRX-2 immunotherapy in early breast cancer. TCRdb keeps only in-frame clones here, not all; method: immunoSEQ multiplex PCR. The table lists about 62,000 clones, approximately 95% of them singletons. Sampling was performed from a patient treated with IRX-2 immunotherapy. These receptors originate from a human donor with breast cancer. The CDR3 runs from the conserved cysteine through the conserved F or W. D genes are given only for firm matches. A row's size may be missing; if present it is once, few, many or a size class.

clone_size,v_call,j_call,d_call,cdr3_nt,cdr3_aa
.,TRBV5-8,TRBJ2-1,TRBD2,TGTGCCAGCAGCAAAGGACTAGCGGGAGTGGATGAGCAGTTCTTC,CASSKGLAGVDEQFF
.,TRBV7-3,TRBJ2-1,TRBD2,TGTGCCAGCAGCTTTCTAGCGGGAGCGGGGGAGCAGTTCTTC,CASSFLAGAGEQFF
.,TRBV30,TRBJ2-1,.,TGTGCCTGGAGTGTATCAGCGCTTGAGCAGTTCTTC,CAWSVSALEQFF
.,TRBV5-4,TRBJ1-1,TRBD1,TGTGCCAGCAGCCCCGAACCGGACAGGGCGGTCACTGAAGCTTTCTTT,CASSPEPDRAVTEAFF
.,TRBV28,TRBJ1-2,.,TGTGCCAGCAGTTTGCCGGGACGTTACTATGGCTACACCTTC,CASSLPGRYYGYTF
.,TRBV11-3,TRBJ2-1,.,TGTGCCAGCAGCTTAGGTCGCGGGGATTACAATGAGCAGTTCTTC,CASSLGRGDYNEQFF
.,TRBV27,TRBJ2-2,TRBD2,TGTGCCAGCATGAAGGGGTATGGGACTAGCGGGGGGGCTAGCACCGGGGAGCTGTTTTTT,CASMKGYGTSGGASTGELFF
.,TRBV10-3,TRBJ1-1,.,TGTGCCATCAGCGCAAACACTGAAGCTTTCTTT,CAISANTEAFF
.,TRBV7-2,TRBJ2-3,.,TGTGCCAGCAGCTCACCAGGCACAGATACGCAGTATTTT,CASSSPGTDTQYF
.,TRBV5-4,TRBJ2-3,TRBD2,TGTGCCAGCAGCTTAAGACTAGCGGGGGGTGAGACGCAGTATTTT,CASSLRLAGGETQYF
.,TRBV5-1,TRBJ2-2,.,TGCGCCAGCAGCCGTCCCGGGACCCGGGAGCTGTTTTTT,CASSRPGTRELFF
.,TRBV9,TRBJ2-2,.,TGTGCCAGCAGCGTAGACAGGGCGAGGGCCGGGGAGCTGTTTTTT,CASSVDRARAGELFF
.,TRBV7-2,TRBJ2-3,.,TGTGCCAGCAGCTTAGCTCCGGGAGGCACAGATACGCAGTATTTT,CASSLAPGGTDTQYF
.,TRBV6-1,TRBJ1-2,TRBD1,TGTGCCAGCACCTTCAAGACAGGGTTTGGATTAGGCTACACCTTC,CASTFKTGFGLGYTF
.,TRBV11-2,TRBJ2-7,.,TGTGCCAGCAGCTTAGGTTCGGGGGTCCAGCAGTACTTC,CASSLGSGVQQYF
once,TRBV7-9,TRBJ1-1,TRBD1,TGTGCCAGCAGCTTAAATACGGGACAGGGTAAAGAAGCTTTCTTT,CASSLNTGQGKEAFF
.,TRBV6-5,TRBJ1-4,.,TGTGCCAGCAGTCTCAGGGGAACTAATGAAAAACTGTTTTTT,CASSLRGTNEKLFF
.,TRBV25-1,TRBJ1-5,TRBD1,TGTGCCAGCAGTGGACAACAGGGGACGGAACAGCCCCAGCATTTT,CASSGQQGTEQPQHF
.,TRBV6-1,TRBJ2-7,TRBD1,TGTGCCAGCAGTGAAGCCCCGGGACAGGGTCCCTACGAGCAGTACTTC,CASSEAPGQGPYEQYF
.,TRBV6-5,TRBJ2-7,.,TGTGCCAGCAGTTACTCGGTCAGGGGTTTGTCCTACGAGCAGTACTTC,CASSYSVRGLSYEQYF
once,TRBV6-1,TRBJ2-7,TRBD1,TGTGCCAGCAGGACAGGGGAACAGGGGGTCTACGAGCAGTACTTC,CASRTGEQGVYEQYF
.,TRBV2,TRBJ1-2,TRBD1,TGTGCCAGCACTGCGGACAGGGCTCCGGGAGGCTACACCTTC,CASTADRAPGGYTF
once,TRBV6-5,TRBJ2-7,TRBD2,TGTGCCAGCAGTTCCGGGACTAGCGGGATTCCCGAGCAGTACTTC,CASSSGTSGIPEQYF
.,TRBV6-5,TRBJ2-5,.,TGTGCCAGCAGTTACGTGGGGAGAAGGGAAGAGACCCAGTACTTC,CASSYVGRREETQYF
.,TRBV7-6,TRBJ2-2,.,TGTGCCAGCAGCTTAGCCCGGGACGCAAGTTACACCGGGGAGCTGTTTTTT,CASSLARDASYTGELFF
.,TRBV5-1,TRBJ2-5,.,TGCGCCAGCAGCATTAGTCCAGGCATGGCGGGAGAGACCCAGTACTTC,CASSISPGMAGETQYF
.,TRBV12-5,TRBJ1-1,.,TGTGCTAGTGGCTGGGAGGAGGGGAGGACTGAAGCTTTCTTT,CASGWEEGRTEAFF
few,TRBV9,TRBJ2-5,TRBD2,TGTGCCAGCAGCCCTGGACTAGCGGTAACACTCGAGACCCAGTACTTC,CASSPGLAVTLETQYF
.,TRBV4-3,TRBJ2-7,.,TGCGCCAGCAGCCTCGGATGGGGGGGGCCCTACGAGCAGTACTTC,CASSLGWGGPYEQYF
.,TRBV7-2,TRBJ2-7,TRBD2,TGTGCCAGCAGCTCATACAGTGGGGGAGGGGCCTACGAGCAGTACTTC,CASSSYSGGGAYEQYF
.,TRBV30,TRBJ1-6,TRBD1,TGTGCCTGGAGTGTCGCCGGGAGGGGGCCGGATTCACCCCTCCACTTT,CAWSVAGRGPDSPLHF
.,TRBV12-5,TRBJ2-1,.,TGTGCTAGTGGTTTGGAGGTAGGGGAGCAGTTCTTC,CASGLEVGEQFF
.,TRBV7-2,TRBJ2-7,TRBD1,TGTGCCAGCAGCTGGGACAGGGACAGGGCCTACGAGCAGTACTTC,CASSWDRDRAYEQYF
.,TRBV6-6,TRBJ2-2,.,TGTGCCAGCAGCAGCCGGGGGAACACCGGGGAGCTGTTTTTT,CASSSRGNTGELFF
.,TRBV5-5,TRBJ2-5,.,TGTGCCAGCAGCTTGCTGGGCAGGGGAGGGGAGACCCAGTACTTC,CASSLLGRGGETQYF
once,TRBV4-2,TRBJ2-7,.,TGTGCCAGCAGCCCAGCCGTCGGGGGCAGGACCTTC,CASSPAVGGRTF
.,TRBV5-1,TRBJ2-7,.,TGCGCCAGCAGAGGGGTGCGGTACTACGAGCAGTACTTC,CASRGVRYYEQYF